Following are 7 T cell receptor beta chains from one sample sequenced in a study of T cells in Graves' hyperthyroidism and ophthalmopathy. TCR beta CDR3 regions were amplified from RNA. First-round RT-PCR with HTBI primers amplified the TCR CDR3 region. TCRdb reprocessed the multiplex PCR reads via MiXCR and lists one record per CDR3 protein. This table has hundreds of thousands of distinct CDR3 sequences, 12% to 15% appearing once. Sequencing used blood. The receptors originated from a woman in her late teens or twenties with Graves' hyperthyroidism.

The chain carries TRBV6-5 and TRBJ2-1; 7 bases agree with TRBD1. The CDR3 runs to 16 residues. The germline V gene has CDR1 MNHEY and CDR2 SVGAGI. Losses at the gene ends were 0 bases for V and 5 bases for J; bases not matched to a gene: 7. As DNA, the CDR3 is TGTGCCAGCAGTTACTCGTACAGGGGATCCCACAATGAGCAGTTCTTC. It codes for CASSYSYRGSHNEQFF.

This clonotype was found a few times. The gene calls are TRBV2 and TRBJ2-1, with TRBD1 as a possible D gene (5 bases). With 8 bases removed from V and 4 bases from J, the gap between germline ends came to 24 bases. Germline CDR1 reads SNHLY; CDR2 reads FYNNEI. CDR3 length: 17 amino acids. The CDR3 protein is CASAADNRPPSYNEQFF. The CDR3 nucleotides read TGTGCCAGCGCCGCGGACAACAGACCACCCTCTTACAATGAGCAGTTCTTC.

The sample holds many counts of this clonotype. J is TRBJ2-5 and V is TRBV3-1; no definite D call. Looked up from germline, CDR1 is LGHDT and CDR2 is YNNKEL (reference sequence). This CDR3 has 13 amino acids. V was shortened by 4 bases and J by 0 bases, with 6 bases between the two germline ends. CDR3 DNA: TGTGCCAGCAGCCTCGACAACCAAGAGACCCAGTACTTC. This gives the protein CASSLDNQETQYF.

This clonotype was seen a handful of times. The rearrangement joins TRBV9 to TRBJ2-2, with TRBD1 as a possible D gene (6 bases). This CDR3 has 14 residues. V was trimmed by 4 bases and J by 5 bases, leaving 12 bases between them. Per the germline V gene, CDR1 is SGDLS and CDR2 is YYNGEE. The CDR3: CASSFPGETGELFF. The CDR3 DNA is TGTGCCAGCAGCTTTCCAGGGGAAACCGGGGAGCTGTTTTTT.

The rearrangement joins TRBV2 to TRBJ2-1, with TRBD1 identical over 9 bases. Germline V lookup: CDR1 SNHLY, CDR2 FYNNEI. Unmatched junction bases numbered 3, after V lost 7 bases and J lost 2 bases. This CDR3 is built from 14 residues. The CDR3 DNA reads as TGTGCCAGCACCGGGACAGGGCCCTACAATGAGCAGTTCTTC. The encoded protein is CASTGTGPYNEQFF.

This clonotype was seen ten or more times. This chain uses TRBV11-1 with TRBJ2-3; D gene ambiguous. CDR1 SGHAT and CDR2 FQDESV come from the germline V gene (reference sequence). CDR3 length: 13 residues. V was shortened by 6 bases and J by 1 base, with 8 bases between the two germline ends. CDR3 in DNA: TGTGCCAGCAGGCAACGTGGCACAGATACGCAGTATTTT. Translated: CASRQRGTDTQYF.

This clonotype was counted a few times. The chain carries TRBV7-9 and TRBJ1-3; 9 bases align to TRBD1. CDR3 length equals 15 residues. CDR1 is SEHNR, CDR2 FQNEAQ, per germline (reference sequence). The trim removed 5 bases at V and 4 bases at J, leaving 6 bases unmatched. The CDR3 spells CASSKGDREGNTIYF. The CDR3 DNA follows: TGTGCCAGCAGCAAGGGGGACAGGGAAGGAAACACCATATATTTT.